This T cell receptor (beta chain) was identified in a study of T cells in localized non-small cell lung cancer. Whole-study results and caveats: Median roughly 57 top-100 tumor clones were shared with paired adjacent lung. T cell clonality was highest in uninvolved adjacent lung, above tumor. Higher T cell density in the blood was associated with longer overall survival, whereas higher adjacent-lung clonality associated with shorter survival. Heterogeneity stays possible, as sequencing covered only one tumor region.

In germline, CDR1 is ENHRY, CDR2 SYGVKD. V shed 2 bases and J shed 0 bases, with 9 bases lying between them. The CDR3 spans 15 residues. Comments on this clone: Its target is not known.

Clones were read by immunoSEQ multiplex PCR, and TCRdb kept only the in-frame ones, dropping some. The table records 30,000 to 40,000 clones, about nine tenths of them present only once. The TCR was taken from a woman aged 35-70 years with stage I lung adenocarcinoma. Material: peripheral blood, obtained before any cancer treatment. The chain links TRBV10-3 to TRBJ2-3, with D possibly matching TRBD1 (6 bases). The CDR3 sequence is CAISERGISTDTQYF. CDR3 DNA: TGTGCCATCAGTGAGAGGGGGATTAGCACAGATACGCAGTATTTT.